The rows below give T cell receptor beta chains drawn from one sample of a study of cytomegalovirus exposure and HLA in healthy donors. Assay used: immunoSEQ multiplex PCR; TCRdb lists only in-frame clones, some missing. Found here are 150,000 to 200,000 clones, around 80% of them singletons; the top ten hold 0.95% to 1.1%. Material: PBMCs. Source of these receptors: a woman aged 40 to 50 in good health and CMV-seronegative. The CDR3 runs from the conserved cysteine through the conserved F or W. D genes are given only for firm matches. Some rows have no size entry. The others give once, few or many, or a class for an expanded clone.

D gene: NA; J gene: TRBJ1-1; V gene: TRBV5-1; clone size: NA; CDR3 DNA: TGCGCCAGCAGCTTGGAGGAGGACACTGAAGCTTTCTTT; CDR3 protein: CASSLEEDTEAFF
D gene: NA; J gene: TRBJ1-5; V gene: TRBV19; clone size: NA; CDR3 DNA: TGTGCCAGTAGTATAGAGGCCAGGGAATATAGCAATCAGCCCCAGCATTTT; CDR3 protein: CASSIEAREYSNQPQHF
D gene: TRBD1; J gene: TRBJ2-7; V gene: TRBV18; clone size: few; CDR3 DNA: TGTGCCAGCTCCCGGGACAGGGAGGCCTACGAGCAGTACTTC; CDR3 protein: CASSRDREAYEQYF
D gene: NA; J gene: TRBJ1-5; V gene: TRBV28; clone size: NA; CDR3 DNA: TGTGCCAGCAGTTTTAACGGTGCGCATCAGCCCCAGCATTTT; CDR3 protein: CASSFNGAHQPQHF
D gene: NA; J gene: TRBJ2-7; V gene: TRBV7-2; clone size: NA; CDR3 DNA: TGTGCCAGCAGCGGCAACTCCTACGAGCAGTACTTC; CDR3 protein: CASSGNSYEQYF
D gene: TRBD1; J gene: TRBJ2-1; V gene: TRBV6-5; clone size: NA; CDR3 DNA: TGTGCCAGCAGTTACCAAAACCTAGCTTCAGGGGGTGAGCAGTTCTTC; CDR3 protein: CASSYQNLASGGEQFF
D gene: NA; J gene: TRBJ2-2; V gene: TRBV6-4; clone size: NA; CDR3 DNA: TGTGCCAGCAGTGTGTCGGCGGTAAGAGGCACCGGGGAGCTGTTTTTT; CDR3 protein: CASSVSAVRGTGELFF
D gene: TRBD1; J gene: TRBJ1-2; V gene: TRBV29-1; clone size: NA; CDR3 DNA: TGCAGCGTTACAGGGGACAGCTACACCTTC; CDR3 protein: CSVTGDSYTF
D gene: NA; J gene: TRBJ2-5; V gene: TRBV10-3; clone size: once; CDR3 DNA: TGTGCCACCACACAGGGAACTTCAGAGACCCAGTACTTC; CDR3 protein: CATTQGTSETQYF
D gene: NA; J gene: TRBJ2-7; V gene: TRBV19; clone size: NA; CDR3 DNA: TGTGCCAGTAGTCCGGGGTCCGCCCTTGAGCAGTACTTC; CDR3 protein: CASSPGSALEQYF
D gene: NA; J gene: TRBJ2-1; V gene: TRBV30; clone size: NA; CDR3 DNA: TGTGCCTTATGGACGGGACTCAAGCAGTTCTTC; CDR3 protein: CALWTGLKQFF
D gene: TRBD2; J gene: TRBJ2-5; V gene: TRBV28; clone size: NA; CDR3 DNA: TGTGCCAGCAGTTTTTTAGGACTAGCGGGCCTCCAAGAGACCCAGTACTTC; CDR3 protein: CASSFLGLAGLQETQYF
D gene: TRBD1; J gene: TRBJ2-7; V gene: TRBV5-5; clone size: few; CDR3 DNA: TGTGCCAGCAGGTCACCGGGACAGGGACGAGACGAGCAGTACTTC; CDR3 protein: CASRSPGQGRDEQYF
D gene: NA; J gene: TRBJ2-7; V gene: TRBV21-1; clone size: NA; CDR3 DNA: TGTGCCACCCTCACTAGCGCGGACTACGAGCAGTACTTC; CDR3 protein: CATLTSADYEQYF
D gene: NA; J gene: TRBJ2-7; V gene: TRBV11-3; clone size: NA; CDR3 DNA: TGTGCCAGCAGCTTAAAGGAGGAGCAGTACTTC; CDR3 protein: CASSLKEEQYF
D gene: TRBD1; J gene: TRBJ2-6; V gene: TRBV2; clone size: NA; CDR3 DNA: TGTGCCAGCAGTTGGACAGGGATATTATCTGGGGCCAACGTCCTGACTTTC; CDR3 protein: CASSWTGILSGANVLTF
D gene: TRBD1; J gene: TRBJ1-4; V gene: TRBV5-1; clone size: NA; CDR3 DNA: TGCGCCAGCAGCGGGACAGGGAGTGAAAAACTGTTTTTT; CDR3 protein: CASSGTGSEKLFF
D gene: TRBD2; J gene: TRBJ2-1; V gene: TRBV27; clone size: NA; CDR3 DNA: TGTGCCAGCAGTTACCCTAGCGGACATAATGAGCAGTTCTTC; CDR3 protein: CASSYPSGHNEQFF
D gene: TRBD1; J gene: TRBJ1-2; V gene: TRBV28; clone size: once; CDR3 DNA: TGTGCCAGCAGTTCGGGGTCGTACCAGGGACAGCGCTATGGCTACACCTTC; CDR3 protein: CASSSGSYQGQRYGYTF
D gene: NA; J gene: TRBJ2-7; V gene: TRBV28; clone size: NA; CDR3 DNA: TGTGCCAGCAGCCCAAATGACAGGATCAAAACATACTCCTACGAGCAGTACTTC; CDR3 protein: CASSPNDRIKTYSYEQYF
D gene: NA; J gene: TRBJ1-5; V gene: TRBV19; clone size: NA; CDR3 DNA: TGTGCCAGTAGTATTACAGGAGTACACAATCAGCCCCAGCATTTT; CDR3 protein: CASSITGVHNQPQHF
D gene: TRBD1; J gene: TRBJ1-1; V gene: TRBV19; clone size: NA; CDR3 DNA: TGTGCCAGCAAAACAGGGGTAGGCACTGAAGCTTTCTTT; CDR3 protein: CASKTGVGTEAFF
D gene: NA; J gene: TRBJ2-2; V gene: TRBV5-1; clone size: few; CDR3 DNA: TGCGCCAGCAGCGTGACAGTTATCACCGGGGAGCTGTTTTTT; CDR3 protein: CASSVTVITGELFF
D gene: TRBD2; J gene: TRBJ2-2; V gene: TRBV9; clone size: NA; CDR3 DNA: TGTGCCAGCAGCCCTAGCCTCTCTAGCGGGAGGAACGGGGAGCTGTTTTTT; CDR3 protein: CASSPSLSSGRNGELFF
D gene: NA; J gene: TRBJ1-1; V gene: TRBV28; clone size: NA; CDR3 DNA: TGTGCCAGCAGTTTATCGGTGGAGACTGAAGCTTTCTTT; CDR3 protein: CASSLSVETEAFF
D gene: TRBD2; J gene: TRBJ2-2; V gene: TRBV2; clone size: NA; CDR3 DNA: TGTGCCAGCAGTGGGACTAGCGGCAACGGGGAGCTGTTTTTT; CDR3 protein: CASSGTSGNGELFF
D gene: NA; J gene: TRBJ2-1; V gene: TRBV7-9; clone size: NA; CDR3 DNA: TGTGCCAGCAGCTTGAAGGAGGCTGACAATGAGCAGTTCTTC; CDR3 protein: CASSLKEADNEQFF
D gene: NA; J gene: TRBJ1-1; V gene: TRBV27; clone size: NA; CDR3 DNA: TGTGCCAGCAGTTTATTTGAAGCGTCCCGTGAAGCTTTCTTT; CDR3 protein: CASSLFEASREAFF
D gene: NA; J gene: TRBJ1-4; V gene: TRBV30; clone size: NA; CDR3 DNA: TGTGCCTGGAGAGAGAAGGGGCTTAATGAAAAACTGTTTTTT; CDR3 protein: CAWREKGLNEKLFF